This T cell receptor beta chain came from a study of CD8+ T cells in alopecia areata. Across the whole study: Patients in the treated group were given tofacitinib by mouth, 5 to 10 mg twice a day. Dosing spanned 6 to 18 months on tofacitinib, then 6 months off drug.

RNA extraction was followed by reverse transcription into cDNA, which acted as the sequencing template. Produced via immunoSEQ multiplex PCR; TCRdb's table is partial and in-frame only. The sample gives 100,000 to 150,000 clones, approximately 49% of which show up once; around 19% is in the top ten. Obtained from alopecia areata patients were lesional scalp punch biopsies along with peripheral blood. The CDR3 runs 13 residues. Germline V gene sequence: CDR1 SGHAT, CDR2 FQNNGV. Trimming shortened V by 0 bases and J by 8 bases, and 8 bases separated the two germline ends. Sequenced here: CD8+ T cells sorted from blood, sampled at week 0. The clonotype originates from a human donor with alopecia areata. V and J are TRBV11-2 and TRBJ2-1; D tentatively fits TRBD1 or TRBD2 (6 bases each). The CDR3 here is CASSLDGGHEQFF. CDR3 DNA sequence: TGTGCCAGCAGCTTAGATGGGGGGCATGAGCAGTTCTTC. Looking up the rest from reference TRBV11-2 and TRBJ2-1 gives the full variable domain: EAGVAQSPRYKIIEKRQSVAFWCNPISGHATLYWYQQILGQGPKLLIQFQNNGVVDDSQLPKDRFSAERLKGVDSTLKIQPAKLEDSAVYLCASSLDGGHEQFFGPGTRLTVL.